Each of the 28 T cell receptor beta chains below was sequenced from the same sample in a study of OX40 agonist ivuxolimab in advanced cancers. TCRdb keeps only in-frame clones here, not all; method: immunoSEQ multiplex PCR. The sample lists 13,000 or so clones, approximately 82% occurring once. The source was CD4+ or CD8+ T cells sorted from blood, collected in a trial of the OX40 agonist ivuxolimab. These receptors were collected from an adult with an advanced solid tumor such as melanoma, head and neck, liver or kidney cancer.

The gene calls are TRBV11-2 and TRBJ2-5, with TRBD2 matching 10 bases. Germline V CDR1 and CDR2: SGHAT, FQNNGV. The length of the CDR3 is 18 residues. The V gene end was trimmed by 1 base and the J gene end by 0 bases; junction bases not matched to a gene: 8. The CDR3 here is CASSLVVGLAANQETQYF. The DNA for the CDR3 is TGTGCCAGCAGCTTAGTCGTTGGACTAGCGGCAAACCAAGAGACCCAGTACTTC.

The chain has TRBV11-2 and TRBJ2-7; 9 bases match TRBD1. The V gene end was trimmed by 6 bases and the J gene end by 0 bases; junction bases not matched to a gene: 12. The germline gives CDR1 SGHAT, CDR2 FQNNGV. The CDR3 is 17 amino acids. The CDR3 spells CASSFPTGTGISYEQYF. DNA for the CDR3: TGTGCCAGCAGTTTCCCAACCGGGACAGGGATCTCCTACGAGCAGTACTTC. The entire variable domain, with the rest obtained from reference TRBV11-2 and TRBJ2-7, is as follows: EAGVAQSPRYKIIEKRQSVAFWCNPISGHATLYWYQQILGQGPKLLIQFQNNGVVDDSQLPKDRFSAERLKGVDSTLKIQPAKLEDSAVYLCASSFPTGTGISYEQYFGPGTRLTVT.

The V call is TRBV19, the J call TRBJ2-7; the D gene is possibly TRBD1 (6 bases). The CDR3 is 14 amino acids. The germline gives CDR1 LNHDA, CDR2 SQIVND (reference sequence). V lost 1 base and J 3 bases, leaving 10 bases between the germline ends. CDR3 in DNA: TGTGCCAGTAGTATAGGGACAGCGCGCTACGAGCAGTACTTC. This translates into CASSIGTARYEQYF.

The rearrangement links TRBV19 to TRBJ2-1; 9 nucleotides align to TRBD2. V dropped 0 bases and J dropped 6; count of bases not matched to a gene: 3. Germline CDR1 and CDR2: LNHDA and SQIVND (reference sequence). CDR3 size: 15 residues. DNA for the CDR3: TGTGCCAGTAGTATAGACGCTAGCGGGATCAATGAGCAGTTCTTC. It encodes CASSIDASGINEQFF.

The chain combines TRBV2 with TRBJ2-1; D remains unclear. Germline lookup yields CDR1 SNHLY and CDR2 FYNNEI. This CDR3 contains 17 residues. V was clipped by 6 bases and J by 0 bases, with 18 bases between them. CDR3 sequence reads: CASSDGEGESSYNEQFF. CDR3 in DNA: TGTGCCAGCAGCGATGGGGAAGGAGAGAGCTCCTACAATGAGCAGTTCTTC.

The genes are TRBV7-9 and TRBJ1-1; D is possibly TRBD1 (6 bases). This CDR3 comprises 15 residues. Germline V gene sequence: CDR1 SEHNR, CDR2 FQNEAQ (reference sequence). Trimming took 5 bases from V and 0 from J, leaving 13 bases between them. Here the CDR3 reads CASSLRTDLNTEAFF. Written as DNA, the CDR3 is TGTGCCAGCAGCCTTCGGACAGACTTGAACACTGAAGCTTTCTTT.

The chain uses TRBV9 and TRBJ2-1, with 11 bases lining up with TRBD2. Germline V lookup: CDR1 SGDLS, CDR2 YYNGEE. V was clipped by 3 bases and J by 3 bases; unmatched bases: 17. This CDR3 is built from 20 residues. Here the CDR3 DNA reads TGTGCCAGCAGCGGAGAGGGAGGCCCCCAGGGACTAGCGGACTACAATGAGCAGTTCTTC. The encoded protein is CASSGEGGPQGLADYNEQFF. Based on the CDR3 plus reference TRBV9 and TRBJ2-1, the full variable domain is DSGVTQTPKHLITATGQRVTLRCSPRSGDLSVYWYQQSLDQGLQFLIQYYNGEERAKGNILERFSAQQFPDLHSELNLSSLELGDSALYFCASSGEGGPQGLADYNEQFFGPGTRLTVL.

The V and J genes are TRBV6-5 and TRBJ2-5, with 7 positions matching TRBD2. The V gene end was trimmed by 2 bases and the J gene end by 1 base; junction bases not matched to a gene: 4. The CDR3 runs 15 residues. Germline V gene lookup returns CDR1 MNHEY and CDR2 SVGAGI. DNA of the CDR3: TGTGCCAGCAGTTACGAGCGGGACCTCCAAGAGACCCAGTACTTC. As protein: CASSYERDLQETQYF.

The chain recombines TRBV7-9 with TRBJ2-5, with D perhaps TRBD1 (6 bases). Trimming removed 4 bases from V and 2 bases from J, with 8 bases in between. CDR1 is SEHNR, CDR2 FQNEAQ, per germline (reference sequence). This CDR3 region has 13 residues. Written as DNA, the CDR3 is TGTGCCAGCAGCTCGCAGGGGCAAGAGACCCAGTACTTC. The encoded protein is CASSSQGQETQYF.

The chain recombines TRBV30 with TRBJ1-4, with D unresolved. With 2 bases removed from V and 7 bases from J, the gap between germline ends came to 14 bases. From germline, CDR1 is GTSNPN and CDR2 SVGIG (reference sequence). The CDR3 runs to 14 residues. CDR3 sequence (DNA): TGTGCCTGGAGTACGGACCGTGGGTTTGAAAAACTGTTTTTT. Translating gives CAWSTDRGFEKLFF.

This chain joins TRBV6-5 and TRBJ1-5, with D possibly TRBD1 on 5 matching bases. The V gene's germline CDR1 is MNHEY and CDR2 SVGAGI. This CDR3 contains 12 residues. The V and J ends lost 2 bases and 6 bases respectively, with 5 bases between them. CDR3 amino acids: CASSYGGQPQHF. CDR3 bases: TGTGCCAGCAGTTACGGGGGTCAGCCCCAGCATTTT.

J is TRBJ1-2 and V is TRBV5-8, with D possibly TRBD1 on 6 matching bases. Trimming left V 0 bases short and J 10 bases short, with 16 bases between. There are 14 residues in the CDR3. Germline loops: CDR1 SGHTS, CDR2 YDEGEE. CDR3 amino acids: CASSLGGGIADYTF. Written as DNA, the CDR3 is TGTGCCAGCAGCTTGGGCGGGGGCATAGCGGACTACACCTTC.

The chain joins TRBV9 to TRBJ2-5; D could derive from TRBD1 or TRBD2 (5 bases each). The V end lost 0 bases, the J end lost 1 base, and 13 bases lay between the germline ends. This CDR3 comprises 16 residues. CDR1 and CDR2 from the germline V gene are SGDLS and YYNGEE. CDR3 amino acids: CASSVGVREFQETQYF. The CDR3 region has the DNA TGTGCCAGCAGCGTAGGCGTCAGGGAGTTCCAAGAGACCCAGTACTTC.

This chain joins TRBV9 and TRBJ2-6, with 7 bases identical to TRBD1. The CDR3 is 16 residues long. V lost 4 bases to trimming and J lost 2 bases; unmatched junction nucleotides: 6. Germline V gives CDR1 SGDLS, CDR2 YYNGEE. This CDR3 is CASSTSQGAGANVLTF. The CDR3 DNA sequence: TGTGCCAGCAGCACTTCGCAGGGGGCTGGGGCCAACGTCCTGACTTTC.

Here the CDR3 reads CSVEVGGNTGELFF. The DNA for the CDR3 is TGCAGCGTTGAAGTGGGGGGGAACACCGGGGAGCTGTTTTTT. The V and J genes are TRBV29-1 and TRBJ2-2, with D perhaps matching TRBD2 (6 bases). Germline V lookup: CDR1 SQVTM, CDR2 ANQGSEA. V lost 1 base, J lost 1 base, and 7 bases lay in between. The CDR3 has 14 amino acids.

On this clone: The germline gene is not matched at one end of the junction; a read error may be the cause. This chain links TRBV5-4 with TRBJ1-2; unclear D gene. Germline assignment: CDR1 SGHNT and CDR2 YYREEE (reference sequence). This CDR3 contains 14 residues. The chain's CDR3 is CASSQDWTVGGYTF. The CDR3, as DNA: TGCGCCAGCAGCCAAGATTGGACCGTCGGGGGCTACACCTTC.

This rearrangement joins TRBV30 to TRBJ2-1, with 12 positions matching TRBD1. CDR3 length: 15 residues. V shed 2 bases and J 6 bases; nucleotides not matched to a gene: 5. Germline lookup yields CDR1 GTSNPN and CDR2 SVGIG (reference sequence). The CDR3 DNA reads TGTGCCTGGAGTAGGGGACAGGGGGCGGCCAATGAGCAGTTCTTC. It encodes CAWSRGQGAANEQFF.

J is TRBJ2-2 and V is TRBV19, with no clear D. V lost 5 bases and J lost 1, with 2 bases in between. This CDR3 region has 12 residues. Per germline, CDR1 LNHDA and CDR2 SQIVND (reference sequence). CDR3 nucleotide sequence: TGTGCCAGTAGTCAGAACACCGGGGAGCTGTTTTTT. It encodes CASSQNTGELFF.

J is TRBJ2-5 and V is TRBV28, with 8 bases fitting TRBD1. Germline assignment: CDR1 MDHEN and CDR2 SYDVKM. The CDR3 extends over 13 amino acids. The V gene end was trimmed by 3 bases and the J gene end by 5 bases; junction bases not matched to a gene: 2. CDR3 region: CASSLGQVETQYF. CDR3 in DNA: TGTGCCAGCAGTTTGGGACAGGTGGAGACCCAGTACTTC.

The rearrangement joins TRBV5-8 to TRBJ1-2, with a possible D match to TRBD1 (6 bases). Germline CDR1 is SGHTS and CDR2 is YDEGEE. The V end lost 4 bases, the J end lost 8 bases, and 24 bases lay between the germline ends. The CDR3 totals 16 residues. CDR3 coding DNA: TGTGCCAGCAGCCTTTCTACAGGGCTCCGCGGGGGAGGCTACACCTTC. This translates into CASSLSTGLRGGGYTF.

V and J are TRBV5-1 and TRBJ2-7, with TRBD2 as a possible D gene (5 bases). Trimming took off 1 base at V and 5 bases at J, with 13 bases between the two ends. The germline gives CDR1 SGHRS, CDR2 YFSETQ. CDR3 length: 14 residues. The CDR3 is CASSLPGRVDEQYF. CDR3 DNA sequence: TGCGCCAGCAGCTTGCCCGGGCGGGTGGACGAGCAGTACTTC.

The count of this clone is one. CDR3 in DNA: TGTGCCAGCAGCTTTTTGAGGGAGGGCGGCGAGCAGTACTTC. Translated, it gives CASSFLREGGEQYF. V and J are TRBV5-6 and TRBJ2-7; 7 positions match TRBD2. Germline CDR1 reads SGHDT; CDR2 reads YYEEEE. With 2 bases clipped from V and 6 bases from J, the junction kept 8 bases outside the gene matches. The CDR3 contains 14 residues. Using reference TRBV5-6 and TRBJ2-7 for the parts outside the CDR3, the full variable domain is DAGVTQSPTHLIKTRGQQVTLRCSPKSGHDTVSWYQQALGQGPQFIFQYYEEEERQRGNFPDRFSGHQFPNYSSELNVNALLLGDSALYLCASSFLREGGEQYFGPGTRLTVT.

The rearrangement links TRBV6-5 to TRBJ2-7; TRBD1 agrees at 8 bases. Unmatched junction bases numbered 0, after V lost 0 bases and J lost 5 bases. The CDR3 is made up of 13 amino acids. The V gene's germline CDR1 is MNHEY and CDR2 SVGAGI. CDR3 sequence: CASSYSTGDEQYF. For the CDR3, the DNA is TGTGCCAGCAGTTACTCGACAGGGGACGAGCAGTACTTC.

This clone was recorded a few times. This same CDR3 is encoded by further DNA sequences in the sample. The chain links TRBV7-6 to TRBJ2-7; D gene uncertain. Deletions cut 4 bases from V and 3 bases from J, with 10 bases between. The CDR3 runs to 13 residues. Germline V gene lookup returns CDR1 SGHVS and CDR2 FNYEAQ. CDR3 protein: CASSSGPNYEQYF. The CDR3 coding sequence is TGTGCCAGCAGCTCCGGGCCGAACTACGAGCAGTACTTC.

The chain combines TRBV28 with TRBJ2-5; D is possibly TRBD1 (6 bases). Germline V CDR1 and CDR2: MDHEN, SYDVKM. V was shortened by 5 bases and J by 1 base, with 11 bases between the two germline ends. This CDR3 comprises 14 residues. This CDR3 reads CASSPDSFQETQYF. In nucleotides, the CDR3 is TGTGCCAGCAGTCCGGACAGCTTCCAAGAGACCCAGTACTTC.

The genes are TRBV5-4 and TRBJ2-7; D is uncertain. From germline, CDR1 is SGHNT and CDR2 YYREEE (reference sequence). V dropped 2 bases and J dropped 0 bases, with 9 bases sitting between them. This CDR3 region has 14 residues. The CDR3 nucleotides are TGTGCCAGCAGCTTCGCTGCCAGCTCCTACGAGCAGTACTTC. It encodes CASSFAASSYEQYF.

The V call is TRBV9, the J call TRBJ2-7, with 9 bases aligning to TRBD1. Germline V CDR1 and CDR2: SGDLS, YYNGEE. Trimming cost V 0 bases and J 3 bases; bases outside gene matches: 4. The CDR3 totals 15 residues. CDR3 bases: TGTGCCAGCAGCGTAGATGACAGGGGGGTCTACGAGCAGTACTTC. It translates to CASSVDDRGVYEQYF.

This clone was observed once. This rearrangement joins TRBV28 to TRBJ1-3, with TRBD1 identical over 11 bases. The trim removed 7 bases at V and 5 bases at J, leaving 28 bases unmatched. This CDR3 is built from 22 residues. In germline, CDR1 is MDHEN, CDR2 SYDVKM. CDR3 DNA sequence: TGTGCCAGCACCCTCTCAACCATCGCTCAACCATCGGACAGGGGGCATCGAAACACCATATATTTT. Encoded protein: CASTLSTIAQPSDRGHRNTIYF.